This entry lists 12 T cell receptor beta chains sequenced from one sample in a study of T cell responses to AZD1222 COVID-19 vaccine. Data came from immunoSEQ multiplex PCR; TCRdb stores just in-frame clones and leaves some out. The sample yields more than 95,000 clones, 90% seen once. Specimen: peripheral blood, collected on day 0 of AZD1222 vaccination. Receptors originate from an adult in good health.

This clone was recorded only once. This chain connects TRBV4-2 to TRBJ2-3; 7 bases agree with TRBD2. After removal of 0 bases from V and 0 bases from J, the junction contained 9 bases not matched to a gene. Germline V gene lookup returns CDR1 LGHNA and CDR2 YNFKEQ. This CDR3 comprises 18 residues. CDR3 in amino acids: CASSQDRSGGRSTDTQYF. The CDR3 bases are TGTGCCAGCAGCCAAGATAGGTCGGGGGGACGAAGCACAGATACGCAGTATTTT.

The chain recombines TRBV3-1 (or the pseudogene TRBV3-2) with TRBJ1-3; D gene ambiguous. CDR3 length: 14 amino acids. CDR1 is LGHDT and CDR2 is YNNKEL in the germline V gene (reference sequence). V was pared by 4 bases and J by 2 bases, with 9 bases between. This CDR3 is CASSPTSAGNTIYF. The CDR3 coding sequence is TGTGCCAGCAGCCCGACGAGTGCTGGAAACACCATATATTTT.

The rearrangement joins TRBV23-1 to TRBJ1-6; 7 bases agree with TRBD1. TRBV23-1 is assigned to the ORF class and has an uncertain function. This CDR3 contains 17 residues. V shed 0 bases and J 7 bases; nucleotides not matched to a gene: 9. The CDR3 spells CASSQSWGQSPNSPLHF. CDR3 DNA: TGCGCCAGCAGTCAATCTTGGGGACAGAGCCCCAATTCACCCCTCCACTTT.

The rearrangement joins TRBV30 to TRBJ1-1; tentative D call: TRBD1 (6 bases). CDR3 length equals 14 residues. CDR1 is GTSNPN, CDR2 SVGIG, per germline (reference sequence). The V gene lost 0 bases and the J gene lost 0 bases, with 8 bases spanning the gap. This CDR3 is CAWSVGTLNTEAFF. CDR3 sequence (DNA): TGTGCCTGGAGTGTGGGGACATTGAACACTGAAGCTTTCTTT. Filled out from reference TRBV30 and TRBJ1-1, the complete variable domain reads SQTIHQWPATLVQPVGSPLSLECTVEGTSNPNLYWYRQAAGRGLQLLFYSVGIGQISSEVPQNLSASRPQDRQFILSSKKLLLSDSGFYLCAWSVGTLNTEAFFGQGTRLTVV.

This clone was counted a single time. CDR3 amino acids: CASSPSLGAYYGYTF. The CDR3 DNA is TGTGCCAGCAGCCCATCGTTAGGGGCCTACTATGGCTACACCTTC. The rearrangement joins TRBV7-8 to TRBJ1-2, with a possible D match to TRBD1 (5 bases). The length of the CDR3 is 15 residues. The germline V and J ends were trimmed by 5 bases and 3 bases, with 16 bases remaining between them. Per germline, CDR1 SGHVS and CDR2 FQNEAQ. The entire variable domain, with the rest obtained from reference TRBV7-8 and TRBJ1-2, is as follows: GAGVSQSPRYKVAKRGQDVALRCDPISGHVSLFWYQQALGQGPEFLTYFQNEAQLDKSGLPSDRFFAERPEGSVSTLKIQRTQQEDSAVYLCASSPSLGAYYGYTFGSGTRLTVV.

For the CDR3, the DNA is TGCGCCAGCAGCTTCCAGGGGGTAGTTGCAGATACGCAGTATTTT. It yields the protein CASSFQGVVADTQYF. This chain joins TRBV5-1 and TRBJ2-3; 7 nucleotides line up with TRBD1. The V segment lost 2 bases and the J segment 4 bases; nucleotides outside the gene matches: 7. The CDR3 runs to 15 residues. Germline V gene data show CDR1 as SGHRS and CDR2 as YFSETQ.

The gene calls are TRBV7-2 and TRBJ1-6; TRBD1 matches 7 bases. Per the germline V gene, CDR1 is SGHTA and CDR2 is FQGNSA. This CDR3 spans 14 amino acids. V shed 3 bases and J 4 bases; nucleotides not matched to a gene: 0. CDR3 in amino acids: CASSLTGYNSPLHF. The CDR3 DNA is TGTGCCAGCAGCTTGACAGGGTATAATTCACCCCTCCACTTT.

The chain links TRBV19 to TRBJ1-5; no clear D gene. Germline CDR1 LNHDA, CDR2 SQIVND (reference sequence). V lost 6 bases to trimming and J lost 0 bases, with 12 bases between them. The CDR3 totals 15 residues. CDR3: CASSLDDYSNQPQHF. The CDR3 DNA reads as TGTGCCAGTAGCCTAGATGATTATAGCAATCAGCCCCAGCATTTT.

J is TRBJ2-1 and V is TRBV18; D is perhaps TRBD2 (6 bases). The germline V gene has CDR1 KGHSH and CDR2 LQKENI. This CDR3 region has 18 residues. Trimming pared 4 bases from V and 6 bases from J, leaving 25 bases between. Here the CDR3 reads CASSLKSAGSQPRNEQFF. The CDR3, as DNA: TGTGCCAGCTCACTGAAATCTGCGGGGTCCCAACCGCGCAATGAGCAGTTCTTC.

The V and J genes are TRBV7-9 and TRBJ1-2; D remains ambiguous. With 4 bases removed from V and 4 bases from J, the gap between germline ends came to 16 bases. CDR1 is SEHNR and CDR2 is FQNEAQ in the germline V gene (reference sequence). The CDR3 covers 15 residues. CDR3 sequence (DNA): TGTGCCAGCAGCTCATCACAAACACAAGTCTATGGCTACACCTTC. As protein: CASSSSQTQVYGYTF.

This chain links TRBV7-2 with TRBJ2-5; D is ambiguous. V was shortened by 5 bases and J by 5 bases, with 15 bases between the two germline ends. Germline assignment: CDR1 SGHTA and CDR2 FQGNSA. CDR3 length: 14 residues. The CDR3 here is CASSPPAVRETQYF. In DNA, the CDR3 is TGTGCCAGCAGCCCCCCGGCCGTCCGGGAGACCCAGTACTTC. The full variable domain, in which reference TRBV7-2 and TRBJ2-5 provide the parts outside the CDR3, is GAGVSQSPSNKVTEKGKDVELRCDPISGHTALYWYRQSLGQGLEFLIYFQGNSAPDKSGLPSDRFSAERTGGSVSTLTIQRTQQEDSAVYLCASSPPAVRETQYFGPGTRLLVL.

The genes are TRBV12-3 or TRBV12-4 and TRBJ1-1; 7 bases agree with TRBD1. V was clipped by 6 bases and J by 10 bases; unmatched bases: 11. The CDR3 has 13 residues. The CDR3 sequence: CASSQQDRVLAFF. The CDR3 nucleotides read TGTGCCAGCAGCCAGCAAGACAGGGTTTTAGCTTTCTTT.